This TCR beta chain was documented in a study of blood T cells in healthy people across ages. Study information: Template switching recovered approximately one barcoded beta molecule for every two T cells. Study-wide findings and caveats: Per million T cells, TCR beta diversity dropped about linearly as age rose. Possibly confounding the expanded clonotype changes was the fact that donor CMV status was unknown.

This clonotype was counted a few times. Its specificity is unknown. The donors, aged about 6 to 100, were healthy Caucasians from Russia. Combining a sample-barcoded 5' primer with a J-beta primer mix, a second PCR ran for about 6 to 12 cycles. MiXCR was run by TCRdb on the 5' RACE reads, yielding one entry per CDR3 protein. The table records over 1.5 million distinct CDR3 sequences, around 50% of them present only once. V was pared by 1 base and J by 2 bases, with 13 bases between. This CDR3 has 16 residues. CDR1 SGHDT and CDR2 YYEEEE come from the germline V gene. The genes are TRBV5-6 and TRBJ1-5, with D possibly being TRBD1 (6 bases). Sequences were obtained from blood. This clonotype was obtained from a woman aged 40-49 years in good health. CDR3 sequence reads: CASSLQIRGGNQPQHF. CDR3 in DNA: TGTGCCAGCAGCTTGCAGATCAGGGGAGGCAATCAGCCCCAGCATTTT.